Ten or more counts support the clone carrying this T cell receptor beta chain. Antigen specificity is unknown. This CDR3 is built from 14 residues. The V gene lost 8 bases and the J gene lost 4 bases, with 14 bases spanning the gap. Per germline, CDR1 MNHNS and CDR2 SASEGT. The data were taken from a study of prognosis after radiotherapy for stage I lung cancer. Study context: A few patients receiving radiotherapy then developed distant metastases (median about seven months), with approximately 15 showing no significant progression.

Around 5.9 milliliters of peripheral blood were drawn at each of two time points. Genomic DNA was the source, and TCR beta CDR3 was amplified from it by two-round multiplex PCR. The authors ran first-round PCR with primers specific to each TRBV and TRBJ gene. TCRdb called the multiplex PCR reads again in MiXCR, with one record for every CDR3 protein. Of under 75,000 distinct CDR3 sequences listed, about a quarter are singletons. Study-wide results and caveats: Metastatic and non-metastatic patients reportedly diverged in TRBV and TRBJ gene usage. Reduced unique TCR clone counts were recorded after stereotactic body radiation therapy, with a median of approximately 10,000 versus 7,000.

This chain links TRBV6-1 with TRBJ1-4; perhaps TRBD1 as D (6 bases). The TCR originated in a donor aged 50 or older with non-small cell lung cancer. The sequences come from PBMCs, collected before or after stereotactic body radiation therapy (not recorded which). The CDR3 DNA follows: TGTGCCAGCGGCCAGGGGCGGGGTAATGAAAAACTGTTTTTT. Translated, it gives CASGQGRGNEKLFF.